This T cell receptor beta chain was captured by sequencing in a study of CD8+ T cells in alopecia areata. After isolation, RNA underwent reverse transcription to generate cDNA as the sequencing template. The method was immunoSEQ multiplex PCR; TCRdb's version includes in-frame clones alone and lacks a portion of them. The table lists 200,000 to 250,000 clones, around 50% of them singletons. Study-level findings and limits: Scalp data also include sequences from resident alphabeta T cells of normal skin. Researchers report lesional scalp, most notably alopecia totalis/universalis, outstripped normal scalp in clonality. TCR sharing across patients was less clear than in mice, possibly HLA-related.

On this clone: Its antigen is not identified.

The length of the CDR3 is 14 residues. V was cut by 5 bases and J by 13 bases, with 18 bases left in between. The germline CDR1 and CDR2 sequences are SEHNR and FQNEAQ (reference sequence). The sample consisted of CD8+ T cells sorted from blood. This TCR derives from a human donor in good health. The V gene is TRBV7-9, the J gene TRBJ1-6, with a possible D match to TRBD1 (5 bases). The CDR3: CASSPRATLEPLHF. As DNA, the CDR3 is TGTGCCAGCAGCCCCAGGGCTACCTTAGAGCCCCTCCACTTT.